The T cell receptor (beta chain) under discussion was sequenced for a study of siplizumab effects on memory and regulatory T cells (dated by TCRdb to about 2019). About the full investigation: The study looked at the effect of siplizumab, an anti-CD2 antibody, on alloreactive T-cell subsets in allogeneic mixed lymphocyte reactions made from human PBMCs.

Beyond this particular receptor, the publication reports: Among mappable alloreactive CD4+ clones, the Treg-derived fraction averaged around 70% with siplizumab versus roughly 30% in control reactions. Greater diversity appeared to be present in unstimulated naive T cells than in memory T cells, and a substantial contribution to the alloresponse seemed to be made by naive cells. Siplizumab significantly reduced the cumulative frequency of alloreactive sequences traceable to unstimulated CD4+ memory T cells. Because sequences at frequencies below about 10^-5 were poorly captured, only a minor fraction of alloreactive clones could be mapped back to unstimulated subsets. About 80-97% of proliferating CD4+ or CD8+ clones could not be given a naive or memory phenotype. The suppressive function of proliferating Tregs from siplizumab cultures was not functionally confirmed.

Reading the germline V gene gives CDR1 SQVTM and CDR2 ANQGSEA. The CDR3 runs 15 residues from the cysteine to the phenylalanine. The sequence is cut down to CDR3 DNA, 45 bases in frame from base 1. For this chain, trimming is 7 bases at the V end and 8 bases at the J end, and the number of junction bases without a gene match is 13. This clone is regarded as medium-sized (0.01 to 0.1%). The antigen it recognizes is unknown. Qualities for individual bases were not recorded, and no much larger clone is one base off. Additional sequencing covered unstimulated subsets from a few donor pairs, namely CD8+ effector memory, CD4+ naive, CD8+ TEMRA, CD4+ memory and CD8+ naive. Sorted unstimulated T cells, along with proliferating T cells recovered from mixed lymphocyte reactions, underwent TCRbeta CDR3 sequencing. Fresh whole blood from around 11 HLA-typed healthy donors was used to isolate PBMCs. The library was built by means of the immunoSEQ multiplex PCR assay. The deep sequencing platform assayed about 10^5 TCR templates per sample. Genomic DNA extracted from sorted T cells was used for TCRbeta CDR3 sequencing. From the authors' description of their analysis: The R programming language was used for the clonal analysis of the TCRbeta CDR3 data. Unstimulated samples were compared with post-reaction CFSE-low samples to define alloreactive CD4+ and CD8+ clones. Alloreactive CD4+ clones were assigned to regulatory or non-regulatory origin by matching sequences to sorted unstimulated Treg and non-Treg repertoires. TCRdb retrieved this table from immuneACCESS and kept in-frame rearrangements only. Not all clones are present; in checked studies, unresolved V genes account for under half, and no reason is known for the remainder. V and J calls and clone size are copied from that table; D and trimming were computed from the DNA. This sample lists under 3,000 clones; 55% to 70% were detected once. Of the sample, 45% to 65% is held by the ten largest clones.

This TCR was sampled from a human donor in good health. The V and J genes are TRBV29-1 and TRBJ2-1; the junction holds 11 bases that match TRBD2. Material: TEMRA CD8+ T cells sorted from blood. The cell subset or site tag for this specimen amounts to: unstimulated CD8+ CD45RA+ effector memory T cells. The bases read TGCAGCGCCGGACCCACTAGCGGGAGTATCGATGAGCAGTTCTTC. Its protein product is CSAGPTSGSIDEQFF.